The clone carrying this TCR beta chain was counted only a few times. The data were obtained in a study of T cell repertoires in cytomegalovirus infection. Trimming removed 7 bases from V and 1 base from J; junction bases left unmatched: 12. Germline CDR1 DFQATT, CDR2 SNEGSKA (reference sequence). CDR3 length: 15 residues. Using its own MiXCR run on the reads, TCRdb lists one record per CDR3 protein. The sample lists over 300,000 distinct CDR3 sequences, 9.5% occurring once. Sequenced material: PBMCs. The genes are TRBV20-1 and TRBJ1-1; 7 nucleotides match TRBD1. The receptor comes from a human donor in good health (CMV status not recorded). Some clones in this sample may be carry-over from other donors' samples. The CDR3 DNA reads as TGCAGTGGCCTTCCCGGGACAGTAACGAACACTGAAGCTTTCTTT. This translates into CSGLPGTVTNTEAFF.